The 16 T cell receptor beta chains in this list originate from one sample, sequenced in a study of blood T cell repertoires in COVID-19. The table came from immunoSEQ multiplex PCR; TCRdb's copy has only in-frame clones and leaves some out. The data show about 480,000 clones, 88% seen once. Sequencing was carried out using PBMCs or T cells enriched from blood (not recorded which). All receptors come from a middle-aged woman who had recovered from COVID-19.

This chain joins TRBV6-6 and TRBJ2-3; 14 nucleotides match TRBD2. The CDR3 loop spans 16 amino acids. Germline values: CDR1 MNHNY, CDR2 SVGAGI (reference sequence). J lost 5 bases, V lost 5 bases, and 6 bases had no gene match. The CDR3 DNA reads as TGTGCCAGCAGTCAGGGACTAGCGGGAGCGGGAGATACGCAGTATTTT. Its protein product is CASSQGLAGAGDTQYF.

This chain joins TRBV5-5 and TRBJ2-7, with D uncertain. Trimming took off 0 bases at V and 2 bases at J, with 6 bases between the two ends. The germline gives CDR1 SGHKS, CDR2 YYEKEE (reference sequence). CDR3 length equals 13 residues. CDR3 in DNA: TGTGCCAGCAGCTTGGGACTTACCTACGAGCAGTACTTC. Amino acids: CASSLGLTYEQYF.

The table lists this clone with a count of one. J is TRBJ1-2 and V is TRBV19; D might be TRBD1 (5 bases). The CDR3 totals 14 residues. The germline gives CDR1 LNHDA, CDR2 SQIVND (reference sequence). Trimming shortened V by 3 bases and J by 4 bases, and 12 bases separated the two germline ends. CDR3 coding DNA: TGTGCCAGTAGTATGGGGCAGCCATTCTATGGCTACACCTTC. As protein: CASSMGQPFYGYTF.

The CDR3, as DNA: TGTGCCAGCAGACGGCAGGTCGATGGCTACGAGCAGTACTTC. As protein: CASRRQVDGYEQYF. The chain couples TRBV6-5 to TRBJ2-7; no clear D. The ends were cut back, 6 bases at V and 3 bases at J, with 15 bases in the middle. The germline V gene encodes CDR1 MNHEY and CDR2 SVGAGI. This CDR3 region has 14 residues.

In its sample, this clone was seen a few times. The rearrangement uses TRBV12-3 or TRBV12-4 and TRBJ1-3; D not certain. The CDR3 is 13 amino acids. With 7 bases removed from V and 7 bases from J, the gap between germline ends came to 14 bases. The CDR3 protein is CASILQSGNTIYF. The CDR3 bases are TGTGCCAGCATACTCCAGAGCGGGAACACCATATATTTT.

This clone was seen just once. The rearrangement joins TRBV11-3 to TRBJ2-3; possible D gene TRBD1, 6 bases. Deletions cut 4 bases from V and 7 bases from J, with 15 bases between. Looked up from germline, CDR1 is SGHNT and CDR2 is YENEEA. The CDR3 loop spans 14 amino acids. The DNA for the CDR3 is TGTGCCAGCAGCTCCTCCTCAGGGGCAAATACGCAGTATTTT. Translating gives CASSSSSGANTQYF.

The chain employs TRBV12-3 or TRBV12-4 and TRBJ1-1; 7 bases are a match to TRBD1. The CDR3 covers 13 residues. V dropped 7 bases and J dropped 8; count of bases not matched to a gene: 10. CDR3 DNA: TGTGCCAGCACCCCGTCGGGGACAGCAGAAGCTTTCTTT. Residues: CASTPSGTAEAFF.

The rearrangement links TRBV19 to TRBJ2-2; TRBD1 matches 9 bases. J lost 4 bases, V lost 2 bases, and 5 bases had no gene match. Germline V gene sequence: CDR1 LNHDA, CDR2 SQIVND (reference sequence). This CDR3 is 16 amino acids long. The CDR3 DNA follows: TGTGCCAGTAGTATACAACAGGGGGCTACCACCGGGGAGCTGTTTTTT. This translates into CASSIQQGATTGELFF.

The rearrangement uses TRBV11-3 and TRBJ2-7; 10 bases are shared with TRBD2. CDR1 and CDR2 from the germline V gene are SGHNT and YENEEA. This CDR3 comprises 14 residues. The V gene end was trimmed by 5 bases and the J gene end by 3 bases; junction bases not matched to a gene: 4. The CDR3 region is CASSAGTSDYEQYF. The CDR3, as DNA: TGTGCCAGCAGCGCCGGGACTAGCGACTACGAGCAGTACTTC.

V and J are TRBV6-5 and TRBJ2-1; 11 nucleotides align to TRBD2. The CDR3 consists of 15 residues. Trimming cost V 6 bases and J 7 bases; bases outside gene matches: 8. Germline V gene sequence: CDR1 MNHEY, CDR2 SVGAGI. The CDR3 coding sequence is TGTGCCAGCAGCGCTGTAGCGGGAGGGCCAAATGAGCAGTTCTTC. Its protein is CASSAVAGGPNEQFF.

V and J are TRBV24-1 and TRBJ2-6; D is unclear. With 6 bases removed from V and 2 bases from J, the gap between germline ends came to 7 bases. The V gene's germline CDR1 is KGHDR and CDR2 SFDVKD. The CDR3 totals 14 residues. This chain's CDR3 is CATSPTTGANVLTF. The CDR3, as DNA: TGTGCCACCAGTCCAACTACTGGGGCCAACGTCCTGACTTTC.

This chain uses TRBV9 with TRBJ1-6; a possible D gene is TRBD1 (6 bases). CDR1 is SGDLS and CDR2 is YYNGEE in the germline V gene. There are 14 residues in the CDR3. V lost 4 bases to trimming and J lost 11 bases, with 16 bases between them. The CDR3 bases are TGTGCCAGCAGCCCGAGGACAGAAGGTCCACCCCTCCACTTT. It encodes CASSPRTEGPPLHF.

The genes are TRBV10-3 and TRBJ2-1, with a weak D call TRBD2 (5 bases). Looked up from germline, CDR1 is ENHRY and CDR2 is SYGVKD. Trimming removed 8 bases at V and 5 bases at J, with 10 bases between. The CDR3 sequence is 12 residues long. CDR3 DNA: TGTGCCATCGCGGACGGGGACAATGAGCAGTTCTTC. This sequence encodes CAIADGDNEQFF.

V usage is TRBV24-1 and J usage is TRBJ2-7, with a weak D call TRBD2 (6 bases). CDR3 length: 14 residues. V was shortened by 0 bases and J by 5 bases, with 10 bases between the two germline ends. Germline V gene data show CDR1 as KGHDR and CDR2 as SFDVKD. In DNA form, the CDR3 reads TGTGCCACCAGTGATTTGGTCGCGGGAAACGAGCAGTACTTC. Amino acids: CATSDLVAGNEQYF.

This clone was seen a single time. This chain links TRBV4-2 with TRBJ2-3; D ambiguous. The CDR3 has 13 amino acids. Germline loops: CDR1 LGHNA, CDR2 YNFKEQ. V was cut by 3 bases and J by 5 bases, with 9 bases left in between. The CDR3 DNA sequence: TGTGCCAGCAGCCATATGTTTAGAGATACGCAGTATTTT. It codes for CASSHMFRDTQYF.

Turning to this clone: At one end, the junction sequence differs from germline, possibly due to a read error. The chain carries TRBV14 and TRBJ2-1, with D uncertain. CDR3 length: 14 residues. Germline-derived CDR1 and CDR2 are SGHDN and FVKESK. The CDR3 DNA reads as TGTGCCAGCAGTCAAGACCCCCTCTACAATGAGCAGTTCTTC. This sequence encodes CASSQDPLYNEQFF.